Listed below are T cell receptor beta chains from one sample, sequenced in a study of shared clonotypes between healthy human individuals. The protocol was immunoSEQ multiplex PCR, while the TCRdb copy is restricted to in-frame clones and leaves out a portion. The table records roughly 120,000 clones, more than 65% of them present only once. The sample taken for sequencing was memory CD8+ T cells sorted from blood. The receptors originated from a woman in her thirties in good health. Both conserved end residues are part of each CDR3. Each record gives: clone size, D gene, V gene, J gene, CDR3 protein, CDR3 DNA. The D gene is left open where the match is weak. Not every row has a clone size; where given, it reads once, few, many or a size class.

abundance: .
d_gene: .
v_gene: TRBV6-1
j_gene: TRBJ1-2
CDR3aa: CASRPGRPGYTF
CDR3nt: TGTGCCAGCAGGCCGGGACGTCCAGGCTACACCTTC

abundance: .
d_gene: .
v_gene: TRBV28
j_gene: TRBJ2-7
CDR3aa: CASSFGGMREQYF
CDR3nt: TGTGCCAGCAGTTTTGGGGGAATGCGCGAGCAGTACTTC

abundance: once
d_gene: .
v_gene: TRBV25-1
j_gene: TRBJ2-5
CDR3aa: CASSDPGTQETQYF
CDR3nt: TGTGCCAGCAGTGACCCCGGGACGCAAGAGACCCAGTACTTC

abundance: .
d_gene: .
v_gene: TRBV2
j_gene: TRBJ1-5
CDR3aa: CASSAGRAQGYQPQHF
CDR3nt: TGTGCCAGCAGTGCTGGAAGGGCACAGGGATATCAGCCCCAGCATTTT

abundance: .
d_gene: .
v_gene: TRBV18
j_gene: TRBJ1-2
CDR3aa: CASSPLRRFAGENYGYTF
CDR3nt: TGTGCCAGCTCACCACTTCGGCGATTTGCGGGTGAGAACTATGGCTACACCTTC

abundance: few
d_gene: TRBD1
v_gene: TRBV7-8
j_gene: TRBJ1-1
CDR3aa: CASSSTGARDGAFF
CDR3nt: TGTGCCAGCAGCTCCACAGGGGCTCGGGACGGAGCTTTCTTT

abundance: .
d_gene: .
v_gene: TRBV28
j_gene: TRBJ1-4
CDR3aa: CASSLAGYEKLFF
CDR3nt: TGTGCCAGCAGTTTAGCAGGGTACGAAAAACTGTTTTTT

abundance: .
d_gene: TRBD1
v_gene: TRBV6-6
j_gene: TRBJ1-5
CDR3aa: CASSSGQGVQPQHF
CDR3nt: TGTGCCAGCAGCTCCGGACAGGGTGTTCAGCCCCAGCATTTT

abundance: few
d_gene: TRBD2
v_gene: TRBV27
j_gene: TRBJ2-4
CDR3aa: CASSPTSGSETTNIQYF
CDR3nt: TGTGCCAGCAGCCCGACTAGCGGGAGCGAGACCACAAACATTCAGTACTTC

abundance: .
d_gene: TRBD1
v_gene: TRBV4-1
j_gene: TRBJ2-2
CDR3aa: CASSQNRGRVGELFF
CDR3nt: TGCGCCAGCAGCCAAAACAGGGGGCGCGTCGGGGAGCTGTTTTTT

abundance: few
d_gene: .
v_gene: TRBV5-1
j_gene: TRBJ2-7
CDR3aa: CASSPALGEAYEQYF
CDR3nt: TGCGCCAGCAGCCCGGCCCTGGGGGAGGCCTACGAGCAGTACTTC

abundance: .
d_gene: .
v_gene: TRBV5-1
j_gene: TRBJ2-5
CDR3aa: CASSLGAATKETQYF
CDR3nt: TGCGCCAGCAGCTTGGGGGCAGCAACCAAAGAGACCCAGTACTTC

abundance: .
d_gene: TRBD2
v_gene: TRBV6-6
j_gene: TRBJ2-3
CDR3aa: CASSEGLAGGDTQYF
CDR3nt: TGTGCCAGCAGTGAGGGACTAGCGGGAGGAGATACGCAGTATTTT

abundance: .
d_gene: TRBD1
v_gene: TRBV5-6
j_gene: TRBJ1-4
CDR3aa: CASSFDRGQPATNEKLFF
CDR3nt: TGTGCCAGCAGCTTTGACAGGGGGCAACCTGCAACTAATGAAAAACTGTTTTTT

abundance: .
d_gene: .
v_gene: TRBV19
j_gene: TRBJ2-3
CDR3aa: CASSNGGADTQYF
CDR3nt: TGTGCCAGTAGTAACGGGGGTGCAGATACGCAGTATTTT

abundance: many
d_gene: .
v_gene: TRBV23-1
j_gene: TRBJ2-3
CDR3aa: CARLLPRGPDTQYF
CDR3nt: TGCGCCCGACTCTTGCCCAGGGGCCCAGATACGCAGTATTTT

abundance: .
d_gene: .
v_gene: TRBV14
j_gene: TRBJ2-2
CDR3aa: CASSQTGNTGELFF
CDR3nt: TGTGCCAGCAGCCAAACGGGGAACACCGGGGAGCTGTTTTTT

abundance: .
d_gene: .
v_gene: TRBV27
j_gene: TRBJ2-7
CDR3aa: CASSLGVGSYEQYF
CDR3nt: TGTGCCAGCAGCCTCGGTGTCGGTTCCTACGAGCAGTACTTC

abundance: .
d_gene: TRBD2
v_gene: TRBV7-9
j_gene: TRBJ2-1
CDR3aa: CASSLVFTSGSPYNEQFF
CDR3nt: TGTGCCAGCAGCTTAGTGTTTACTAGCGGGAGCCCGTACAATGAGCAGTTCTTC

abundance: many
d_gene: TRBD1
v_gene: TRBV15
j_gene: TRBJ1-5
CDR3aa: CATSSLRGQPQHF
CDR3nt: TGTGCCACCAGCAGCCTCAGGGGGCAGCCCCAGCATTTT

abundance: .
d_gene: .
v_gene: TRBV28
j_gene: TRBJ2-3
CDR3aa: CASSFLGGWASGTDTQYF
CDR3nt: TGTGCCAGCAGTTTTTTGGGGGGATGGGCTAGCGGCACAGATACGCAGTATTTT

abundance: .
d_gene: TRBD2
v_gene: TRBV10-3
j_gene: TRBJ2-7
CDR3aa: CAISGPGGTPYEQYF
CDR3nt: TGTGCCATCAGTGGACCCGGGGGGACCCCCTACGAGCAGTACTTC

abundance: .
d_gene: .
v_gene: TRBV7-9
j_gene: TRBJ1-1
CDR3aa: CASSSRSGQKRTEAFF
CDR3nt: TGTGCCAGCAGCTCCAGATCGGGACAAAAAAGGACTGAAGCTTTCTTT

abundance: few
d_gene: .
v_gene: TRBV25-1
j_gene: TRBJ1-5
CDR3aa: CASSDLGGNQPQHF
CDR3nt: TGTGCCAGCAGTGATTTGGGGGGGAATCAGCCCCAGCATTTT

abundance: .
d_gene: .
v_gene: TRBV6-6
j_gene: TRBJ1-5
CDR3aa: CASSGSWGNQPQHF
CDR3nt: TGTGCCAGCAGTGGTTCATGGGGGAATCAGCCCCAGCATTTT

abundance: .
d_gene: .
v_gene: TRBV4-2
j_gene: TRBJ2-7
CDR3aa: CASSQLLAQSSYEQYF
CDR3nt: TGTGCCAGCAGCCAATTACTAGCTCAGAGCTCCTACGAGCAGTACTTC

abundance: .
d_gene: .
v_gene: TRBV4-1
j_gene: TRBJ2-7
CDR3aa: CASSQETYTYYEQYF
CDR3nt: TGCGCCAGCAGCCAAGAAACCTACACATATTACGAGCAGTACTTC

abundance: .
d_gene: .
v_gene: TRBV5-4
j_gene: TRBJ2-1
CDR3aa: CASSLTVARYNEQFF
CDR3nt: TGTGCCAGCAGCTTGACGGTAGCGCGCTACAATGAGCAGTTCTTC

abundance: once
d_gene: .
v_gene: TRBV20-1
j_gene: TRBJ2-3
CDR3aa: CSAETLIEYF
CDR3nt: TGCAGTGCCGAGACACTAATTGAGTATTTT

abundance: .
d_gene: TRBD2
v_gene: TRBV11-2
j_gene: TRBJ2-3
CDR3aa: CASRKSERLAQRVDTQYF
CDR3nt: TGTGCCAGCAGGAAGTCGGAAAGACTAGCTCAAAGGGTGGATACGCAGTATTTT

abundance: .
d_gene: .
v_gene: TRBV5-1
j_gene: TRBJ1-4
CDR3aa: CASSLAQADRAFNEKLFF
CDR3nt: TGCGCCAGCAGCTTGGCTCAGGCCGACCGGGCTTTTAATGAAAAACTGTTTTTT

abundance: .
d_gene: TRBD2
v_gene: TRBV5-8
j_gene: TRBJ2-7
CDR3aa: CASSPGLAGSYEQYF
CDR3nt: TGTGCCAGCAGCCCCGGACTAGCGGGCAGTTACGAGCAGTACTTC

abundance: once
d_gene: .
v_gene: TRBV11-3
j_gene: TRBJ2-1
CDR3aa: CASSPSGFGYNEQFF
CDR3nt: TGTGCCAGCAGCCCCTCAGGGTTTGGCTACAATGAGCAGTTCTTC

abundance: .
d_gene: .
v_gene: TRBV7-8
j_gene: TRBJ2-7
CDR3aa: CASFLVLGEQYF
CDR3nt: TGTGCCAGCTTCTTGGTGTTAGGCGAGCAGTACTTC

abundance: .
d_gene: .
v_gene: TRBV19
j_gene: TRBJ1-4
CDR3aa: CASSIDYGINEKLFF
CDR3nt: TGTGCCAGTAGTATAGATTACGGAATTAATGAAAAACTGTTTTTT

abundance: .
d_gene: .
v_gene: TRBV4-2
j_gene: TRBJ1-1
CDR3aa: CASSQVFAAGDEAFF
CDR3nt: TGTGCCAGCAGCCAAGTCTTCGCGGCGGGGGATGAAGCTTTCTTT

abundance: .
d_gene: .
v_gene: TRBV15
j_gene: TRBJ1-6
CDR3aa: CATSRRGAPNNSPLHF
CDR3nt: TGTGCCACCAGCAGAAGGGGCGCCCCAAATAATTCACCCCTCCACTTT

abundance: .
d_gene: .
v_gene: TRBV28
j_gene: TRBJ1-2
CDR3aa: CASSPHVGLYGYTF
CDR3nt: TGTGCCAGCAGCCCTCACGTGGGCCTCTATGGCTACACCTTC

abundance: .
d_gene: .
v_gene: TRBV7-9
j_gene: TRBJ2-7
CDR3aa: CASSLVGREQYF
CDR3nt: TGTGCCAGCAGCTTAGTAGGGCGCGAGCAGTACTTC

abundance: few
d_gene: .
v_gene: TRBV2
j_gene: TRBJ1-2
CDR3aa: CASRGLLYENGYTF
CDR3nt: TGTGCCAGCAGGGGGCTACTGTATGAGAATGGCTACACCTTC

abundance: few
d_gene: TRBD2
v_gene: TRBV6-5
j_gene: TRBJ2-7
CDR3aa: CASSAGTSGTYEQYF
CDR3nt: TGTGCCAGCAGCGCCGGGACTAGCGGGACCTACGAGCAGTACTTC

abundance: .
d_gene: TRBD1
v_gene: TRBV11-2
j_gene: TRBJ2-7
CDR3aa: CASSSAGTGPYEQYF
CDR3nt: TGTGCCAGCAGCTCGGCGGGGACAGGACCCTACGAGCAGTACTTC

abundance: .
d_gene: .
v_gene: TRBV2
j_gene: TRBJ2-7
CDR3aa: CATSERTSLSYEQYF
CDR3nt: TGTGCCACCTCGGAACGGACTTCCCTCTCCTACGAGCAGTACTTC

abundance: .
d_gene: TRBD1
v_gene: TRBV5-6
j_gene: TRBJ2-1
CDR3aa: CASSLAGTAYNEQFF
CDR3nt: TGTGCCAGCAGCTTGGCCGGGACAGCGTACAATGAGCAGTTCTTC

abundance: .
d_gene: TRBD2
v_gene: TRBV28
j_gene: TRBJ2-2
CDR3aa: CASSSARGGTGELFF
CDR3nt: TGTGCCAGCAGTTCCGCTCGGGGAGGGACCGGGGAGCTGTTTTTT

abundance: .
d_gene: TRBD2
v_gene: TRBV7-3
j_gene: TRBJ2-1
CDR3aa: CASSLMGTNLNEQFF
CDR3nt: TGTGCCAGCAGCTTAATGGGGACTAATCTCAATGAGCAGTTCTTC

abundance: few
d_gene: .
v_gene: TRBV28
j_gene: TRBJ2-1
CDR3aa: CASSLRGDEQFF
CDR3nt: TGTGCCAGCAGTTTAAGAGGGGATGAGCAGTTCTTC

abundance: .
d_gene: TRBD2
v_gene: TRBV27
j_gene: TRBJ2-7
CDR3aa: CASSSFAGGGYEQYF
CDR3nt: TGTGCCAGCAGTTCGTTTGCGGGAGGGGGCTACGAGCAGTACTTC

abundance: .
d_gene: TRBD1
v_gene: TRBV19
j_gene: TRBJ2-7
CDR3aa: CATATGSYSEQYF
CDR3nt: TGTGCCACCGCGACAGGGTCGTATAGCGAGCAGTACTTC

abundance: .
d_gene: .
v_gene: TRBV10-1
j_gene: TRBJ1-1
CDR3aa: CASSDLLEGTEAFF
CDR3nt: TGCGCCAGCAGTGACCTTCTCGAGGGGACTGAAGCTTTCTTT

abundance: few
d_gene: TRBD1
v_gene: TRBV18
j_gene: TRBJ2-5
CDR3aa: CASSPSDRGQETQYF
CDR3nt: TGTGCCAGCTCACCGTCCGACAGGGGGCAAGAGACCCAGTACTTC

abundance: .
d_gene: TRBD1
v_gene: TRBV28
j_gene: TRBJ2-2
CDR3aa: CASALSGTVNTGELFF
CDR3nt: TGTGCCAGCGCCCTCTCCGGGACAGTGAACACCGGGGAGCTGTTTTTT

abundance: .
d_gene: TRBD2
v_gene: TRBV6-1
j_gene: TRBJ2-7
CDR3aa: CATSDLYEQYF
CDR3nt: TGTGCAACTAGCGACCTCTACGAGCAGTACTTC

abundance: .
d_gene: .
v_gene: TRBV7-2
j_gene: TRBJ1-5
CDR3aa: CASSSSIGVTNQPQHF
CDR3nt: TGTGCCAGCAGCTCATCGATAGGGGTCACGAATCAGCCCCAGCATTTT

abundance: .
d_gene: TRBD2
v_gene: TRBV7-2
j_gene: TRBJ2-7
CDR3aa: CASSNQRDSYEQYF
CDR3nt: TGTGCCAGCAGCAACCAGCGGGACTCCTACGAGCAGTACTTC

abundance: .
d_gene: TRBD2
v_gene: TRBV27
j_gene: TRBJ2-7
CDR3aa: CASSLTIAGGSYEQYF
CDR3nt: TGTGCCAGCAGTTTAACCATAGCGGGAGGTTCCTACGAGCAGTACTTC

abundance: few
d_gene: .
v_gene: TRBV15
j_gene: TRBJ2-1
CDR3aa: CATSIEGDPYNEQFF
CDR3nt: TGTGCCACCAGCATAGAAGGGGATCCCTACAATGAGCAGTTCTTC

abundance: .
d_gene: .
v_gene: TRBV19
j_gene: TRBJ2-7
CDR3aa: CASSIAGEFGEQYF
CDR3nt: TGTGCCAGTAGTATCGCAGGGGAATTCGGCGAGCAGTACTTC

abundance: .
d_gene: .
v_gene: TRBV4-1
j_gene: TRBJ2-5
CDR3aa: CASSQDTSMETQYF
CDR3nt: TGCGCCAGCAGCCAAGATACGTCGATGGAGACCCAGTACTTC